This T cell receptor beta chain was captured in a study of blood T cell repertoires in COVID-19. Study summary: Samples representing acute and convalescent COVID-19 were sourced from the United States, Italy and Spain.

Germline V gene data show CDR1 as SGHAT and CDR2 as FQNNGV. CDR3 length: 13 residues. Trimming pared 3 bases from V and 2 bases from J, leaving 8 bases between. Study processing details: How many nucleated cells were present was estimated from reference gene primer amplification. Profiling relied on immunoSEQ multiplex PCR, and the TCRdb table lists in-frame clones only, not all of them. V and J calls and clone size are given by that table; D and trimming were obtained from the DNA. In the table there are under 450,000 clones, approximately 87% of which are singletons. This clonotype originated in a man aged 25 to 40 who had recovered from COVID-19. The sample taken for sequencing was PBMCs or T cells enriched from blood (not recorded which). The genes are TRBV11-2 and TRBJ2-7; D is ambiguous. The chain's CDR3 is CASSFELPYEQYF. CDR3 bases: TGTGCCAGCAGCTTCGAACTGCCCTACGAGCAGTACTTC.